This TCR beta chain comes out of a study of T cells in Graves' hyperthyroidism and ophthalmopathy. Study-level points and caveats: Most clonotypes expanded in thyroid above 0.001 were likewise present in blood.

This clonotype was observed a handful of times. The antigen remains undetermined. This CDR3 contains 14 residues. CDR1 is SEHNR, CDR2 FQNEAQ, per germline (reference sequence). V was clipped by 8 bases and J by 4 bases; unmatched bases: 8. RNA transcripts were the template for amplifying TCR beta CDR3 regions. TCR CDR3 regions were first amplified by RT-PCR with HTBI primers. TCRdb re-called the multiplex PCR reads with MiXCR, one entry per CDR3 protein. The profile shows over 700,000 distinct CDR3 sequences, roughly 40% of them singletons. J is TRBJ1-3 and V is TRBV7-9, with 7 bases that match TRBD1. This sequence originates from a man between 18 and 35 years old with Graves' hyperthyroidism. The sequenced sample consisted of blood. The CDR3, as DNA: TGTGCCAGCCTACCCCAGGACAGGGGAAACACCATATATTTT. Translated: CASLPQDRGNTIYF.